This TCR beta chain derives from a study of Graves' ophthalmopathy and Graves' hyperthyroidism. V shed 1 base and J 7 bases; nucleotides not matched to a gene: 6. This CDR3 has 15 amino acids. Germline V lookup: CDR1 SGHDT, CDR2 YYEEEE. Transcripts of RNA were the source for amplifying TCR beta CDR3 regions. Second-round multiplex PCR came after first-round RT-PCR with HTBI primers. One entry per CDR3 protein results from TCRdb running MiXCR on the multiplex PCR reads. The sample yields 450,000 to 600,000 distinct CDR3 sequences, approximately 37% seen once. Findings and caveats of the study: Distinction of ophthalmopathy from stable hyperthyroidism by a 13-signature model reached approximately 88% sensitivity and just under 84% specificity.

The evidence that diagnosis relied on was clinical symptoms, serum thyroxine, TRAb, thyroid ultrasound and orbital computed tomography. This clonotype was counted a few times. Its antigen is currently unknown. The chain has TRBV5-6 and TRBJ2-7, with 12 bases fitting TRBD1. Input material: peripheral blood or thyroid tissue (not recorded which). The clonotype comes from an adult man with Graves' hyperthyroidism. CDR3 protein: CASSLMGQGAGEQYF. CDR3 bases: TGTGCCAGCAGCTTGATGGGACAGGGGGCAGGTGAGCAGTACTTC.